This TCR beta chain was captured by sequencing in a study of T cell responses to AZD1222 COVID-19 vaccine. The study's findings and limits: Epitopes outside B.1.351 and B.1.1.7 mutated regions reportedly drew nearly half of spike TCRs. The sample set comprised mostly white British donors with more females, and clonal diversity was possibly underestimated.

The germline V and J ends were trimmed by 0 bases and 1 base, with 5 bases remaining between them. The CDR3 sequence is 14 residues long. The germline V gene encodes CDR1 SGDLS and CDR2 YYNGEE. Clones were read by immunoSEQ multiplex PCR, and TCRdb kept only the in-frame ones, dropping some. The data contain 140,000 or so clones, approximately 90% of them seen just once; the ten biggest clones take up approximately 4.3%. As for this clone: No antigen is known for it.

The specimen was peripheral blood, collected 28 days after the second AZD1222 dose. This chain links TRBV9 with TRBJ1-5; D is uncertain. The source is an adult who received the AZD1222 COVID-19 vaccine. As DNA, the CDR3 is TGTGCCAGCAGCGTAGATGCCAGCAATCAGCCCCAGCATTTT. Its translation: CASSVDASNQPQHF.